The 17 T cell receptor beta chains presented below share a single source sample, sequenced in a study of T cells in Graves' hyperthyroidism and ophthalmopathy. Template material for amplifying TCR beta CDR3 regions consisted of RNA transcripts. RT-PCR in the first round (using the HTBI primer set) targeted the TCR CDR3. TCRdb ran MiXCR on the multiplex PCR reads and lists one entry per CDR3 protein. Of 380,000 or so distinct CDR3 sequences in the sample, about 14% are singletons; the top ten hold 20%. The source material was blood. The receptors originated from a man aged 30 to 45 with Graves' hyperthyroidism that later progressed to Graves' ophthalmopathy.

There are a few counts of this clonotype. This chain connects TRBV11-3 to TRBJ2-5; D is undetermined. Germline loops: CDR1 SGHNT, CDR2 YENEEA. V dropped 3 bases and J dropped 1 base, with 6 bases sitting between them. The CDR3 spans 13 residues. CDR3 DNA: TGTGCCAGCAGCTTCCAGTTCCAAGAGACCCAGTACTTC. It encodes CASSFQFQETQYF.

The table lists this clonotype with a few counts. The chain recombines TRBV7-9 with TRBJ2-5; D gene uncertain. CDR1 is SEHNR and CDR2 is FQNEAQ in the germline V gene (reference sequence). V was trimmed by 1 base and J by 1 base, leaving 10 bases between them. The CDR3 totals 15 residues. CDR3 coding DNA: TGTGCCAGCAGCTTAGACAGAATAGGCCAAGAGACCCAGTACTTC. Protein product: CASSLDRIGQETQYF.

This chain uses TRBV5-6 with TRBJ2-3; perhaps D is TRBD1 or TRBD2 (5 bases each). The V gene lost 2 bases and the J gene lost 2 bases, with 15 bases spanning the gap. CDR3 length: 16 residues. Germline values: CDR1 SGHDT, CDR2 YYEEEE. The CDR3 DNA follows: TGTGCCAGCAGCTTTTCTATTTGGGGGACCACAGATACGCAGTATTTT. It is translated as CASSFSIWGTTDTQYF.

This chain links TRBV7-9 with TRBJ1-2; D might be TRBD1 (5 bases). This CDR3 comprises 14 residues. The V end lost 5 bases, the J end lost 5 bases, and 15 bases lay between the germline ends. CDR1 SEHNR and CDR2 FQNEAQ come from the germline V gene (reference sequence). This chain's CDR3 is CASSPRGYKYGYTF. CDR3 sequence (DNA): TGTGCCAGCAGCCCTCGGGGGTATAAGTATGGCTACACCTTC.

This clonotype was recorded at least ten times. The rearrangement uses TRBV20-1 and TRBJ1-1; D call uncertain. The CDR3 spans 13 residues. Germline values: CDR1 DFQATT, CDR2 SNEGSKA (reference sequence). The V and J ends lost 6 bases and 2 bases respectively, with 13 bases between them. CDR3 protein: CSARPETNTEAFF. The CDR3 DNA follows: TGCAGTGCCCGTCCAGAGACAAACACTGAAGCTTTCTTT.

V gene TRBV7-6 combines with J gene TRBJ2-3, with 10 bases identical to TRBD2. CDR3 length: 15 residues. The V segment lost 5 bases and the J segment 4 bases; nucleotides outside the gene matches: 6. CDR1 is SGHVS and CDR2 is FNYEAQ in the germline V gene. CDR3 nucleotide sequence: TGTGCCAGCAGCAGAAGCGGGGGGGTGGCAGATACGCAGTATTTT. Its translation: CASSRSGGVADTQYF.

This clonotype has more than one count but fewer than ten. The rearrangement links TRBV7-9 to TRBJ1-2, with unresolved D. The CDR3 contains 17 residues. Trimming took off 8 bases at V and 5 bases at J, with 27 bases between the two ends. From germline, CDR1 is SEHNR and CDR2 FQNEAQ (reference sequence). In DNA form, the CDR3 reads TGTGCCAGCCTAGGAGGCAGTGAGGGTCTCGGATCTTATGGCTACACCTTC. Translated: CASLGGSEGLGSYGYTF.

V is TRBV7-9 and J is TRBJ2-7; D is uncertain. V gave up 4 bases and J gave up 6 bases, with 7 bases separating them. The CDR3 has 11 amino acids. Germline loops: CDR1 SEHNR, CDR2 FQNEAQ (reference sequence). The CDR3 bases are TGTGCCAGCAGCTCGGATGGCGAGCAGTACTTC. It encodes CASSSDGEQYF. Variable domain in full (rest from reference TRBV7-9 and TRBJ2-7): DTGVSQNPRHKITKRGQNVTFRCDPISEHNRLYWYRQTLGQGPEFLTYFQNEAQLEKSRLLSDRFSAERPKGSFSTLEIQRTEQGDSAMYLCASSSDGEQYFGPGTRLTVT.

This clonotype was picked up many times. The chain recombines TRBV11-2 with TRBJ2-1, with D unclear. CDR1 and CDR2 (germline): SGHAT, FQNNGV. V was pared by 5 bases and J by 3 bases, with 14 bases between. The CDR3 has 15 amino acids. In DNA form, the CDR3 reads TGTGCCAGCAGCCCCGACGCGAAGGTCTACAATGAGCAGTTCTTC. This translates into CASSPDAKVYNEQFF.

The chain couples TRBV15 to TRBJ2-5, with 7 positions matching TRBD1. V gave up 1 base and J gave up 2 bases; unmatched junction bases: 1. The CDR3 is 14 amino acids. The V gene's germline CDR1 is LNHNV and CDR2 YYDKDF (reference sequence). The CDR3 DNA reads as TGTGCCACCAGCAGAGGCAGGGGGCAAGAGACCCAGTACTTC. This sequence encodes CATSRGRGQETQYF.

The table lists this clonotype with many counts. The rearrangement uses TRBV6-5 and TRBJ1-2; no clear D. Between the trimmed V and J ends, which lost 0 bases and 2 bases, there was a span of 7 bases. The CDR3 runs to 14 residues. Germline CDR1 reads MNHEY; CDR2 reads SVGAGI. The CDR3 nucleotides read TGTGCCAGCAGTTACTCGAAAGCAAACTATGGCTACACCTTC. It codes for CASSYSKANYGYTF.

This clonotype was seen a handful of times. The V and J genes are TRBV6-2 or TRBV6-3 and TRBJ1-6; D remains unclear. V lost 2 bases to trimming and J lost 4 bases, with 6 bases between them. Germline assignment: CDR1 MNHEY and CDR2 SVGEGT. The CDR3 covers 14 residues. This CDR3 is CASSYLLYNSPLHF. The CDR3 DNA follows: TGTGCCAGCAGTTACCTCCTATATAATTCACCCCTCCACTTT.

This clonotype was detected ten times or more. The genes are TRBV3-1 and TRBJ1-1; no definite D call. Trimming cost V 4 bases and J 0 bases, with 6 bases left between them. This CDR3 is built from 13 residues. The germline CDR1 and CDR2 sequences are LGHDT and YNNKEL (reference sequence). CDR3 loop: CASSRGMNTEAFF. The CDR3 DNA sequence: TGTGCCAGCAGCCGAGGCATGAACACTGAAGCTTTCTTT.

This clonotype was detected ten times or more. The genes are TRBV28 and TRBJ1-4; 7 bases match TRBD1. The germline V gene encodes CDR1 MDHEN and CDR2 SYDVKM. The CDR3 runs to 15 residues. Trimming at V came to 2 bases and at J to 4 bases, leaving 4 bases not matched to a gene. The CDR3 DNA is TGTGCCAGCAGTTTAACAGGGGAAGTTAATGAAAAACTGTTTTTT. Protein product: CASSLTGEVNEKLFF.

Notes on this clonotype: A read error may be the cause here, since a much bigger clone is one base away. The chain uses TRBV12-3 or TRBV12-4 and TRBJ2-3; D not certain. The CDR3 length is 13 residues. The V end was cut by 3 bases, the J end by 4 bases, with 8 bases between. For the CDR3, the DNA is TGTGCCAGCAGTTTTAGTGCGGCAGATACGCAGTATTTT. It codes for CASSFSAADTQYF.

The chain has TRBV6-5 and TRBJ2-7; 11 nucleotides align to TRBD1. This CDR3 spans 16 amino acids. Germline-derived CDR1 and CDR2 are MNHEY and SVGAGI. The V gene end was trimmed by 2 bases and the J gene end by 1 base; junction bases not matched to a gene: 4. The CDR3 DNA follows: TGTGCCAGCAGTTACGCCGGGACAGGGGGTTCCTACGAGCAGTACTTC. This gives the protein CASSYAGTGGSYEQYF.

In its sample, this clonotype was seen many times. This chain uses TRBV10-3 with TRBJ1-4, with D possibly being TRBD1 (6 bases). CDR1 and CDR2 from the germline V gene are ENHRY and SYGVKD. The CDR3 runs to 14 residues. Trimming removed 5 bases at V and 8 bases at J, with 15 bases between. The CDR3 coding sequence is TGTGCCATCAGTCAGCAGGGGATGGAAGAAAAACTGTTTTTT. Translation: CAISQQGMEEKLFF.